The 22 T cell receptor beta chains below were found in one sample sequenced in a study of shared clonotypes between healthy human individuals. Generated by immunoSEQ multiplex PCR, the TCRdb table keeps only in-frame clones and is missing some. The data contain about 380,000 clones, 96% of them singletons. The sequenced material came from memory CD8+ T cells sorted from blood. Subset in this sample: CD45RO+ cells pooled with CCR7-negative TemRA cells. Receptor source: a man under 40 in good health.

CDR3 sequence reads: CASSALHGQETQYF. The CDR3 region has the DNA TGTGCCAGCAGCGCACTTCACGGCCAAGAGACCCAGTACTTC. The rearrangement links TRBV11-2 to TRBJ2-5; D not resolved. V lost 5 bases, J lost 1 base, and 11 bases lay in between. There are 14 residues in the CDR3. In germline, CDR1 is SGHAT, CDR2 FQNNGV.

The chain has TRBV30 and TRBJ2-7, with TRBD2 matching 10 bases. The CDR3 is 14 amino acids. Trimming took 1 base from V and 0 from J; bases not matched to a gene: 0. Germline-derived CDR1 and CDR2 are GTSNPN and SVGIG (reference sequence). In DNA, the CDR3 is TGTGCCTGGAGTGCTAGCGGGAGCTCCTACGAGCAGTACTTC. Residues: CAWSASGSSYEQYF.

The chain recombines TRBV7-8 with TRBJ2-1, with D hard to call. V lost 1 base and J lost 0, with 13 bases in between. The CDR3 is 17 amino acids. Looked up from germline, CDR1 is SGHVS and CDR2 is FQNEAQ. This CDR3 reads CASSLVDWSSSYNEQFF. CDR3 coding DNA: TGTGCCAGCAGCTTAGTTGACTGGTCAAGCTCCTACAATGAGCAGTTCTTC.

This clone was recorded once. The chain links TRBV6-1 to TRBJ1-2; 12 nucleotides line up with TRBD1. CDR3 size: 15 residues. The junction had 10 bases not matched to a gene; V was cut back by 10 bases and J by 4 bases. Germline V gene lookup returns CDR1 MNHNS and CDR2 SASEGT. CDR3 sequence reads: CATIGSGQGAYGYTF. The DNA of the CDR3 is TGTGCCACCATCGGCTCGGGACAGGGGGCCTATGGCTACACCTTC.

The chain is built from TRBV28 and TRBJ1-2; possible D gene TRBD1, 5 bases. V dropped 7 bases and J dropped 4 bases, with 16 bases sitting between them. The CDR3 spans 14 residues. Germline V gives CDR1 MDHEN, CDR2 SYDVKM. Written as DNA, the CDR3 is TGTGCCAGCACCCACGCAGGGCAGGGCTATGGCTACACCTTC. Translated: CASTHAGQGYGYTF.

The chain carries TRBV5-1 and TRBJ2-2, with D perhaps TRBD2 (5 bases). Germline V lookup: CDR1 SGHRS, CDR2 YFSETQ. The V end was cut by 4 bases, the J end by 6 bases, with 10 bases between. This CDR3 region has 13 residues. The CDR3 sequence is CASSLELAGELFF. In nucleotides, the CDR3 is TGCGCCAGCAGCCTAGAACTAGCCGGGGAGCTGTTTTTT. The full variable domain, its missing parts supplied by reference TRBV5-1 and TRBJ2-2, is KAGVTQTPRYLIKTRGQQVTLSCSPISGHRSVSWYQQTPGQGLQFLFEYFSETQRNKGNFPGRFSGRQFSNSRSEMNVSTLELGDSALYLCASSLELAGELFFGEGSRLTVL.

The CDR3 nucleotides are TGTGCCAGCAGCTCGCTGGGACTAGCGGGAGAGAGCTCCTACGAGCAGTACTTC. This encodes CASSSLGLAGESSYEQYF. The rearrangement uses TRBV11-2 and TRBJ2-7, with TRBD2 matching 14 bases. Germline V gene data show CDR1 as SGHAT and CDR2 as FQNNGV. This CDR3 spans 18 amino acids. V was clipped by 4 bases and J by 0 bases; unmatched bases: 8.

The chain has TRBV28 and TRBJ2-7, with 9 bases fitting TRBD2. Trimming at V came to 6 bases and at J to 4 bases, leaving 10 bases not matched to a gene. The germline V gene encodes CDR1 MDHEN and CDR2 SYDVKM. The CDR3 covers 15 residues. CDR3 in amino acids: CASRPSSGTGYEQYF. Here the CDR3 DNA reads TGTGCCAGCAGGCCCTCTAGCGGGACGGGTTACGAGCAGTACTTC.

The chain recombines TRBV18 with TRBJ1-4; D not resolved. There are 15 residues in the CDR3. V gave up 1 base and J gave up 0 bases, with 6 bases separating them. From germline, CDR1 is KGHSH and CDR2 LQKENI. The CDR3 sequence: CASSPLGSTNEKLFF. The CDR3, as DNA: TGTGCCAGCTCACCACTTGGATCAACTAATGAAAAACTGTTTTTT.

The chain employs TRBV29-1 and TRBJ2-2, with 8 positions matching TRBD2. Germline loops: CDR1 SQVTM, CDR2 ANQGSEA. The CDR3 has 15 residues. Trimming removed 4 bases from V and 0 bases from J; junction bases left unmatched: 4. CDR3 DNA: TGCAGCGTTGGGGGAGCGGGGGCGAACACCGGGGAGCTGTTTTTT. This translates into CSVGGAGANTGELFF.

This chain uses TRBV29-1 with TRBJ2-3; D is uncertain. This CDR3 is built from 14 residues. V dropped 3 bases and J dropped 0 bases, with 10 bases sitting between them. The germline V gene has CDR1 SQVTM and CDR2 ANQGSEA. This CDR3 is CSVDGYPSTDTQYF. In DNA, the CDR3 is TGCAGCGTTGACGGATACCCTAGCACAGATACGCAGTATTTT.

Comments on this clone: Other DNA sequences in this specimen translate into the identical CDR3. This chain connects TRBV9 to TRBJ2-3, with 8 bases lining up with TRBD2. The junction had 11 bases not matched to a gene; V was cut back by 5 bases and J by 6 bases. This CDR3 has 15 amino acids. Germline V gene data show CDR1 as SGDLS and CDR2 as YYNGEE. CDR3 coding DNA: TGTGCCAGCAGTGTTGGACTAGCTGGCGGGGATACGCAGTATTTT. Amino acid sequence: CASSVGLAGGDTQYF.

The chain carries TRBV6-5 and TRBJ2-7; D is possibly TRBD1 (5 bases). The CDR3 extends over 14 amino acids. From germline, CDR1 is MNHEY and CDR2 SVGAGI. With 6 bases removed from V and 2 bases from J, the gap between germline ends came to 14 bases. The CDR3 loop is CASRQGTLAYEQYF. In DNA, the CDR3 is TGTGCCAGCAGGCAGGGTACCCTAGCCTACGAGCAGTACTTC.

The V call is TRBV15, the J call TRBJ2-3; no clear D. The CDR3 has 15 amino acids. The ends were cut back, 0 bases at V and 0 bases at J, with 7 bases in the middle. The germline V gene encodes CDR1 LNHNV and CDR2 YYDKDF (reference sequence). This CDR3 is CATSRDLWSTDTQYF. DNA of the CDR3: TGTGCCACCAGCAGAGATCTTTGGAGCACAGATACGCAGTATTTT. Combining the CDR3 with reference TRBV15 and TRBJ2-3 gives the whole variable domain DAMVIQNPRYQVTQFGKPVTLSCSQTLNHNVMYWYQQKSSQAPKLLFHYYDKDFNNEADTPDNFQSRRPNTSFCFLDIRSPGLGDTAMYLCATSRDLWSTDTQYFGPGTRLTVL.

This clone has only one observation. The V gene is TRBV30, the J gene TRBJ2-3; maybe TRBD2 (6 bases). Per germline, CDR1 GTSNPN and CDR2 SVGIG (reference sequence). The length of the CDR3 is 15 residues. V gave up 1 base and J gave up 2 bases, with 13 bases separating them. CDR3 sequence reads: CAWSEWRGLTDTQYF. The CDR3 DNA is TGTGCCTGGAGTGAATGGAGGGGCCTCACAGATACGCAGTATTTT.

The chain is built from TRBV19 and TRBJ2-2; D call uncertain. The CDR3 contains 15 residues. Germline V gives CDR1 LNHDA, CDR2 SQIVND (reference sequence). V was cut by 3 bases and J by 0 bases, with 8 bases left in between. CDR3 nucleotides: TGTGCCAGTAGTATTCCCACCTCGAACACCGGGGAGCTGTTTTTT. Protein product: CASSIPTSNTGELFF.

With respect to this clone: Other DNA sequences in this specimen translate into the identical CDR3. The chain combines TRBV10-1 with TRBJ2-7; 8 bases are a match to TRBD1. The CDR3 consists of 12 residues. The germline V gene has CDR1 WNHNN and CDR2 SYGVQD (reference sequence). Trimming took 8 bases from V and 0 from J; bases not matched to a gene: 0. CDR3 bases: TGCGCCAGCGGGACAGGCTCCTACGAGCAGTACTTC. Amino acids: CASGTGSYEQYF.

The gene calls are TRBV6-4 and TRBJ2-1; D remains unclear. The CDR3 extends over 15 amino acids. V dropped 2 bases and J dropped 0 bases, with 8 bases sitting between them. Germline CDR1 is MRHNA and CDR2 is SNTAGT. The CDR3, as DNA: TGTGCCAGCAGTGACATTGGCCCCTCCTACAATGAGCAGTTCTTC. Translation gives CASSDIGPSYNEQFF.

This chain joins TRBV28 and TRBJ2-7; 11 bases match TRBD2. The CDR3 is 18 amino acids. CDR1 is MDHEN, CDR2 SYDVKM, per germline. The V gene end was trimmed by 1 base and the J gene end by 1 base; junction bases not matched to a gene: 9. The CDR3 region is CASSLSPARTSGSYEQYF. CDR3 nucleotide sequence: TGTGCCAGCAGTTTATCCCCGGCCCGGACTAGCGGGTCCTACGAGCAGTACTTC.

Comments on this clone: Other DNA sequences in this sample translate to the same CDR3. V and J are TRBV7-9 and TRBJ2-7; the D is unclear. This CDR3 is built from 12 residues. CDR1 is SEHNR, CDR2 FQNEAQ, per germline (reference sequence). Trimming pared 1 base from V and 2 bases from J, leaving 3 bases between. In DNA form, the CDR3 reads TGTGCCAGCAGCTTAGACACCTACGAGCAGTACTTC. It translates to CASSLDTYEQYF.

The rearrangement uses TRBV10-3 and TRBJ2-1; 10 bases match TRBD2. Germline loops: CDR1 ENHRY, CDR2 SYGVKD. This CDR3 region has 15 residues. The trim removed 10 bases at V and 7 bases at J, leaving 13 bases unmatched. The CDR3 nucleotides are TGTGCCACCAAACATACTAGCGGGACCGCAAATGAGCAGTTCTTC. This encodes CATKHTSGTANEQFF.

This chain joins TRBV2 and TRBJ2-1; TRBD2 matches at 7 bases. V shed 8 bases and J 6 bases; nucleotides not matched to a gene: 4. This CDR3 has 12 residues. The V gene's germline CDR1 is SNHLY and CDR2 FYNNEI. Here the CDR3 reads CASLPSGNEQFF. The DNA of the CDR3 is TGTGCCAGCCTGCCTAGCGGCAATGAGCAGTTCTTC.